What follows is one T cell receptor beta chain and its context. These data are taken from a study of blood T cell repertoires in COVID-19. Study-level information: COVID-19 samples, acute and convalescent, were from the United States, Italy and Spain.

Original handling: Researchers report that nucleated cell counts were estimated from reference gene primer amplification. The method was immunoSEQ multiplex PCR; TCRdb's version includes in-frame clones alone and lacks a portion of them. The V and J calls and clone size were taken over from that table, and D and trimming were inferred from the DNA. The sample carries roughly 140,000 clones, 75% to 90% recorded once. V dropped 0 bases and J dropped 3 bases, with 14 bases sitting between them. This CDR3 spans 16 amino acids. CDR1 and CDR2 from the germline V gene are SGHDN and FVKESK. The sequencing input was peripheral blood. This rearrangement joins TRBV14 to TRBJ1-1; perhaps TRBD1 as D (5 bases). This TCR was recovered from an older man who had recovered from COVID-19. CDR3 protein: CASSQDLGHWDTEAFF. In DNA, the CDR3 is TGTGCCAGCAGCCAAGATCTCGGACACTGGGACACTGAAGCTTTCTTT.